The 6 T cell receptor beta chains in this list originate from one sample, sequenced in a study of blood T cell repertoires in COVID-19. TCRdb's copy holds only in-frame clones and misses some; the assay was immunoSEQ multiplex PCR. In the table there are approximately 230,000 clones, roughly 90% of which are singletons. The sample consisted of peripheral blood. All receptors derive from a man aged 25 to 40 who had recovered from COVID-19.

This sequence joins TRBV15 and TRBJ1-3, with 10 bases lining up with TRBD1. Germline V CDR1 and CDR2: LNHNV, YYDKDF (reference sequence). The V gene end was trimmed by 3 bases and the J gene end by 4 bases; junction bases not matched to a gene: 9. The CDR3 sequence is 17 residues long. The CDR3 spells CATSRDDRGLSGNTIYF. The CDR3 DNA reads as TGTGCCACCAGCAGGGACGACAGGGGGCTTTCCGGAAACACCATATATTTT.

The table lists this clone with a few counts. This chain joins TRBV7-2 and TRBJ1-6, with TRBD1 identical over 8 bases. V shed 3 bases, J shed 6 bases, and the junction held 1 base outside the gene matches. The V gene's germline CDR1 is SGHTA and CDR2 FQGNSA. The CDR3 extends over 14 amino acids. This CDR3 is CASSLDRVNSPLHF. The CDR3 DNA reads TGTGCCAGCAGCTTGGACAGGGTTAATTCACCCCTCCACTTT.

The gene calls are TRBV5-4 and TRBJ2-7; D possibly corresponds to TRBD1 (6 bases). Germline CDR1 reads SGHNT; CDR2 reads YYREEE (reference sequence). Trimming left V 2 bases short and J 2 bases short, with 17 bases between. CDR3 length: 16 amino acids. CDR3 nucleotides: TGTGCCAGCAGCTTCATGAGTTGGACAGAGCCCTACGAGCAGTACTTC. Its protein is CASSFMSWTEPYEQYF.

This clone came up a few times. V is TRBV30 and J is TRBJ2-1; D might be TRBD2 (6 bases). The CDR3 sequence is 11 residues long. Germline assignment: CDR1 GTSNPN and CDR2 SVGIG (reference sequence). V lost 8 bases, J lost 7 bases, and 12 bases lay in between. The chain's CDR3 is CALGRGNEQFF. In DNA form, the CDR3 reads TGTGCCCTTGGGCGGGGTAATGAGCAGTTCTTC.

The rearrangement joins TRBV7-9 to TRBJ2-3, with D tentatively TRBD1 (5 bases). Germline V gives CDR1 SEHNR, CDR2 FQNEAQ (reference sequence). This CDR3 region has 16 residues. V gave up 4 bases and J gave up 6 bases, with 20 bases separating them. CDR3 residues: CASSSGRTGFQDTQYF. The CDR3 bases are TGTGCCAGCAGCTCCGGCCGAACAGGTTTTCAGGATACGCAGTATTTT.

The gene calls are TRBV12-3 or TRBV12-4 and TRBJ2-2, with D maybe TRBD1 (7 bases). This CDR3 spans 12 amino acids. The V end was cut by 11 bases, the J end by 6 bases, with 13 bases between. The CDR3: CAGIRGAGELFF. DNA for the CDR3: TGTGCCGGAATCAGGGGGGCCGGGGAGCTGTTTTTT.